The sequence of this T cell receptor (beta chain) was determined in a study of regulatory T cells in long-lasting Graves disease. Overall study: It was over 5 years of antithyroid drugs, with positive TSH receptor antibodies, that meant persistent Graves' disease. Study outcomes and limitations: Limited sample numbers may have lowered accuracy. New patients shared 966 public clonotypes, and persistent patients shared more, with about 2,700. Reduced TCR diversity was observed in persistent Graves' patients versus newly diagnosed patients.

Libraries of TCR beta came from iRepertoire HTBI primers plus Arm-PCR of CDR3 regions. From the multiplex PCR reads, TCRdb called clonotypes with MiXCR, one entry per CDR3 protein. The repertoire has approximately 380,000 distinct CDR3 sequences, roughly 20% of them found once; the top ten carry roughly 20%. Time point reported: persistent/refractory GD, antithyroid drugs over 5 years with positive TRAb. RNA from PBMCs was the source of the TCR library. Concerning this clonotype itself: Its antigen is undetermined.

The CDR3 runs 14 residues. Germline loops: CDR1 SGHDN, CDR2 FVKESK. Trimming removed 3 bases at V and 2 bases at J, with 10 bases between. The chain has TRBV14 and TRBJ1-1; D is uncertain. This clonotype originated in a female donor with Graves disease. The input for sequencing was peripheral blood mononuclear cells (PBMCs), taken when the disease was refractory, from a patient treated with antithyroid drugs. This chain's CDR3 is CASSHLTRNTEAFF. CDR3 DNA sequence: TGTGCCAGCAGCCACCTAACAAGAAACACTGAAGCTTTCTTT.